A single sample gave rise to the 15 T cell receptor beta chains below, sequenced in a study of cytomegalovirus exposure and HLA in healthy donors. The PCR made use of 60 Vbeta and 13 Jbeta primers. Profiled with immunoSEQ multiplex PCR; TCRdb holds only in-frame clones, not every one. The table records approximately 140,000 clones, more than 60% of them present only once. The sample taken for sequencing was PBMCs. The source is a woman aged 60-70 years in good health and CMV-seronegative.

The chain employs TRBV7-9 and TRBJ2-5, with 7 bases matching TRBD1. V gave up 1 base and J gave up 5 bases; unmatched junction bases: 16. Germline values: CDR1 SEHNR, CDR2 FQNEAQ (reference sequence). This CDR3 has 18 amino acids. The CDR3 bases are TGTGCCAGCAGCTTAGGAATAGGACAGGCCTCGGCCGGGGAGACCCAGTACTTC. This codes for CASSLGIGQASAGETQYF.

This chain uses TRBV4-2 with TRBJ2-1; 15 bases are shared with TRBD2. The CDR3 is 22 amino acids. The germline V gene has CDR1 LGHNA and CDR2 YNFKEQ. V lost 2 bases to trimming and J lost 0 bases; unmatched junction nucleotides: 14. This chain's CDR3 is CASSQSLRSGLAGGSSYNEQFF. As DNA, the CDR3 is TGTGCCAGCAGCCAATCTTTACGAAGCGGACTAGCGGGAGGGAGCTCCTACAATGAGCAGTTCTTC.

CDR3 nucleotides: TGTGCCAGCCGGATCGACAGGGCGGTCGGTGAGCAGTTCTTC. Protein sequence: CASRIDRAVGEQFF. The chain is built from TRBV6-1 and TRBJ2-1; 7 bases fit TRBD1. Germline V gene lookup returns CDR1 MNHNS and CDR2 SASEGT. V was pared by 8 bases and J by 9 bases, with 13 bases of the junction left unmatched. This CDR3 contains 14 residues.

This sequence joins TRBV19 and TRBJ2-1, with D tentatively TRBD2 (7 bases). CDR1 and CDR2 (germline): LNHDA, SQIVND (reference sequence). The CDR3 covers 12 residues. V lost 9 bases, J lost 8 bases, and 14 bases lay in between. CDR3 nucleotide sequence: TGTGCCAGCGTGGGGGGGGGCTATGAGCAGTTCTTC. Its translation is CASVGGGYEQFF. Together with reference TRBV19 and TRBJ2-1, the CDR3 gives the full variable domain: DGGITQSPKYLFRKEGQNVTLSCEQNLNHDAMYWYRQDPGQGLRLIYYSQIVNDFQKGDIAEGYSVSREKKESFPLTVTSAQKNPTAFYLCASVGGGYEQFFGPGTRLTVL.

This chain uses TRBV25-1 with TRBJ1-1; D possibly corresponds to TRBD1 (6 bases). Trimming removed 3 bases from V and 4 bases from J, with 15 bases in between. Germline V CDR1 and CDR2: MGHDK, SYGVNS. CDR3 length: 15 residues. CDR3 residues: CASSDSGRGSTEAFF. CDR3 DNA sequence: TGTGCCAGCAGTGATAGTGGCAGGGGAAGCACTGAAGCTTTCTTT.

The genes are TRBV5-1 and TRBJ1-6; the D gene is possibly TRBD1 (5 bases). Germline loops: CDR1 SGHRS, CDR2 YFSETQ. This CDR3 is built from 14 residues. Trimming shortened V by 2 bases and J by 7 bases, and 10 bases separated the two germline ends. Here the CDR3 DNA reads TGCGCCAGCAGCTTAGAGACAGCCAATTCACCCCTCCACTTT. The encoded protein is CASSLETANSPLHF.

The CDR3 DNA follows: TGTGCCAGCAACTGGGGCGGGAGGGCCTACGAGCAGTACTTC. Its protein product is CASNWGGRAYEQYF. The chain recombines TRBV28 with TRBJ2-7, with TRBD2 matching 9 bases. CDR1 and CDR2 (germline): MDHEN, SYDVKM. This CDR3 spans 14 amino acids. V lost 7 bases and J lost 2; bases outside the gene matches: 6.

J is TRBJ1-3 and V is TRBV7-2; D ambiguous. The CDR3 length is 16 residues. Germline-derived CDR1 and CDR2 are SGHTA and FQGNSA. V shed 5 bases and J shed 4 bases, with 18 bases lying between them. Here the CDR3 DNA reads TGTGCCAGCAGCCTAACTCCCCCTGGAGCGGGAAACACCATATATTTT. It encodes CASSLTPPGAGNTIYF. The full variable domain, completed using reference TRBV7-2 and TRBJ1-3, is GAGVSQSPSNKVTEKGKDVELRCDPISGHTALYWYRQSLGQGLEFLIYFQGNSAPDKSGLPSDRFSAERTGGSVSTLTIQRTQQEDSAVYLCASSLTPPGAGNTIYFGEGSWLTVV.

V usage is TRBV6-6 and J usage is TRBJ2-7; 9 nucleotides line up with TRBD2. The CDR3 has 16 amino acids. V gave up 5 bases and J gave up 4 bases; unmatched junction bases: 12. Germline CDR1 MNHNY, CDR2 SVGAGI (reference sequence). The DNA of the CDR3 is TGTGCCAGCAGTCACCTATGGCCTAGCGGGGCTTACGAGCAGTACTTC. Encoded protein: CASSHLWPSGAYEQYF.

CDR3 DNA sequence: TGTGCCAGCAGCTCCGGACTAGCGGGCAACACCGGGGAGCTGTTTTTT. Amino acid sequence: CASSSGLAGNTGELFF. The V and J genes are TRBV7-8 and TRBJ2-2; the match to TRBD2 covers 11 bases. This CDR3 region has 16 residues. Germline lookup yields CDR1 SGHVS and CDR2 FQNEAQ. With V trimmed by 4 bases and J by 2 bases, 3 bases remained unmatched.

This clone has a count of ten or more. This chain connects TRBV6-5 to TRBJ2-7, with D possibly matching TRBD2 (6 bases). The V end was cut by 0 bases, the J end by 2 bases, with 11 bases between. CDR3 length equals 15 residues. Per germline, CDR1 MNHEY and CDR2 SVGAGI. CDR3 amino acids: CASSYSNGGPYEQYF. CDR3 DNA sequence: TGTGCCAGCAGTTACTCGAACGGGGGACCCTACGAGCAGTACTTC.

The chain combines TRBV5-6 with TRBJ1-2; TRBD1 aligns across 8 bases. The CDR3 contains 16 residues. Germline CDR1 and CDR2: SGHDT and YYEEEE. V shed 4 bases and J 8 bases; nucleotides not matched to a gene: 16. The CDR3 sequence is CASSVETGQGARGYTF. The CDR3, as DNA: TGTGCCAGCAGCGTCGAGACAGGTCAGGGGGCTCGGGGCTACACCTTC.

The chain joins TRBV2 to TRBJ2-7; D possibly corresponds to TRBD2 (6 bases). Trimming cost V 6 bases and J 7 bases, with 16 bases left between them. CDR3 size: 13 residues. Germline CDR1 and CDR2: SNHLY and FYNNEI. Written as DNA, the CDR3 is TGTGCCAGCAGAAAGGGCAGGGACTCAGAGCAGTACTTC. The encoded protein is CASRKGRDSEQYF.

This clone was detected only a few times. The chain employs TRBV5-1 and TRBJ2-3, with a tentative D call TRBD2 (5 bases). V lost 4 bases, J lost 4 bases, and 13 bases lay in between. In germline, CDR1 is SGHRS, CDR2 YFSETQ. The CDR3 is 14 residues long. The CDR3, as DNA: TGCGCCAGCAGCCCACCGGGAAATGCAGATACGCAGTATTTT. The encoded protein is CASSPPGNADTQYF.

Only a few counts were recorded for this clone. CDR3: CASSGPGGNEQFF. CDR3 in DNA: TGTGCCAGCAGTGGTCCCGGCGGGAATGAGCAGTTCTTC. V and J are TRBV2 and TRBJ2-1; D may be TRBD2 (5 bases). Trimming left V 4 bases short and J 7 bases short, with 11 bases between. The CDR3 loop spans 13 amino acids. Germline values: CDR1 SNHLY, CDR2 FYNNEI.